This note documents a single T cell receptor beta chain sequence. The CDR3 loop spans 16 amino acids. The V end was cut by 5 bases, the J end by 4 bases, with 20 bases between. From germline, CDR1 is SEHNR and CDR2 FQNEAQ (reference sequence). Here immunoSEQ multiplex PCR was the method, and the copy in TCRdb shows in-frame clones only, minus some. The repertoire holds around 300,000 clones, with 85% as singletons. The source of the sample is a study of blood T cell repertoires in COVID-19. Study-wide context: T cells, B-cell-depleted T cells, or PBMCs supplied cDNA or gDNA.

Participants' reported clinical history set cohort assignment. Cohort 3 donors were reported recovered after two negative PCRs, clearance, or symptom resolution. The J gene is TRBJ1-2, the V gene TRBV7-9; D remains unclear. Sample: PBMCs or T cells enriched from blood (not recorded which). The source of this sequence is a woman aged 45 to 65 who had recovered from COVID-19. CDR3: CASSPTLVSAFYGYTF. In DNA form, the CDR3 reads TGTGCCAGCAGCCCCACCCTAGTCTCGGCCTTCTATGGCTACACCTTC.